Presented here are 24 T cell receptor beta chains from one specimen sequenced in a study of beta chain features in type 1 diabetes. Points from the study as a whole: Shorter TCRB CDR3s, moderately but significantly so, marked every one of the four CD4+ subsets in Type 1 diabetes patients.

Every isolated RNA sample was fully reverse transcribed, so sequencing captured expressed TCRB transcripts. Only in-frame clones appear in the TCRdb table, and some are missing; sequencing was by immunoSEQ multiplex PCR. The sample consists of 250,000 or so clones, about 20% of them appearing once. Their specific antigens are unknown. Source material: naive CD4+ T cells from blood. These receptors originate from a woman between 40 and 55 years old with type 1 diabetes.

The rearrangement uses TRBV7-2 and TRBJ1-2, with 8 nucleotides matching TRBD1. Per the germline V gene, CDR1 is SGHTA and CDR2 is FQGNSA. V gave up 0 bases and J gave up 4 bases; unmatched junction bases: 10. The CDR3 spans 17 residues. CDR3 nucleotides: TGTGCCAGCAGCTTAGCGCGCGAACAGGGGGTACTCTATGGCTACACCTTC. Its protein is CASSLAREQGVLYGYTF.

This chain joins TRBV29-1 and TRBJ1-2; possible D gene TRBD1, 5 bases. Per germline, CDR1 SQVTM and CDR2 ANQGSEA. The CDR3 is made up of 13 amino acids. Trimming took 6 bases from V and 6 from J, leaving 17 bases between them. The CDR3, as DNA: TGCAGCGTCGCCCAGGTGGGGGGAAATGGCTACACCTTC. Protein product: CSVAQVGGNGYTF. The whole variable domain, remainder taken from reference TRBV29-1 and TRBJ1-2, is SAVISQKPSRDICQRGTSLTIQCQVDSQVTMMFWYRQQPGQSLTLIATANQGSEATYESGFVIDKFPISRPNLTFSTLTVSNMSPEDSSIYLCSVAQVGGNGYTFGSGTRLTVV.

This chain uses TRBV2 with TRBJ2-5, with TRBD2 matching over 8 bases. Trimming at V came to 7 bases and at J to 1 base, leaving 2 bases not matched to a gene. CDR1 is SNHLY and CDR2 is FYNNEI in the germline V gene. This CDR3 has 13 amino acids. Here the CDR3 DNA reads TGTGCCAGCATGGGGACTAGCCAAGAGACCCAGTACTTC. Translated: CASMGTSQETQYF.

This rearrangement joins TRBV20-1 to TRBJ2-7; the D is unclear. V was trimmed by 2 bases and J by 7 bases, leaving 6 bases between them. This CDR3 has 10 amino acids. CDR1 is DFQATT, CDR2 SNEGSKA, per germline (reference sequence). The CDR3 nucleotides read TGCAGTGCTAGACTCGGGGAGCAGTACTTC. Its protein is CSARLGEQYF.

This clone was detected a few times. The J gene is TRBJ2-3, the V gene TRBV6-6; TRBD2 matches 10 bases. CDR1 and CDR2 from the germline V gene are MNHNY and SVGAGI (reference sequence). Trimming removed 6 bases from V and 3 bases from J; junction bases left unmatched: 9. This CDR3 comprises 16 residues. The CDR3 nucleotides are TGTGCCAGCAGCCGGAAAAGCGGGAGGGGGACAGATACGCAGTATTTT. Translating gives CASSRKSGRGTDTQYF.

V gene TRBV6-5 combines with J gene TRBJ2-3, with TRBD1 matching over 7 bases. The CDR3 has 15 residues. Germline assignment: CDR1 MNHEY and CDR2 SVGAGI. V was clipped by 4 bases and J by 2 bases; unmatched bases: 6. Here the CDR3 DNA reads TGTGCCAGCAGTTCAGGGGGACGGATCACAGATACGCAGTATTTT. Amino acids: CASSSGGRITDTQYF.

The chain is built from TRBV7-2 and TRBJ1-2, with D perhaps TRBD1 (5 bases). Trimming took off 1 base at V and 6 bases at J, with 6 bases between the two ends. The V gene's germline CDR1 is SGHTA and CDR2 FQGNSA. The length of the CDR3 is 12 residues. CDR3 nucleotide sequence: TGTGCCAGCAGCTTAGTCAGGGATGGCTACACCTTC. Residues: CASSLVRDGYTF.

The V and J genes are TRBV2 and TRBJ2-1; 10 positions match TRBD1. The CDR3 extends over 15 amino acids. From germline, CDR1 is SNHLY and CDR2 FYNNEI. V shed 3 bases and J 9 bases; nucleotides not matched to a gene: 8. The CDR3 nucleotides are TGTGCCAGCAGTGATCCGGGACAGGGGATTGGTGAGCAGTTCTTC. Translated: CASSDPGQGIGEQFF. The whole variable domain, filled in from reference TRBV2 and TRBJ2-1, reads EPEVTQTPSHQVTQMGQEVILRCVPISNHLYFYWYRQILGQKVEFLVSFYNNEISEKSEIFDDQFSVERPDGSNFTLKIRSTKLEDSAMYFCASSDPGQGIGEQFFGPGTRLTVL.

This clone was seen more than once but under ten times. V is TRBV7-3 and J is TRBJ1-1, with D uncertain. V was trimmed by 1 base and J by 1 base, leaving 7 bases between them. The CDR3 consists of 14 residues. The germline gives CDR1 SGHTA, CDR2 FQGTGA. In nucleotides, the CDR3 is TGTGCCAGCAGCTTAATGGCTCAGAACACTGAAGCTTTCTTT. Its protein product is CASSLMAQNTEAFF.

The V call is TRBV19, the J call TRBJ1-2; TRBD1 aligns across 9 bases. The CDR3 runs 13 residues. After removal of 8 bases from V and 5 bases from J, the junction contained 6 bases not matched to a gene. Germline lookup yields CDR1 LNHDA and CDR2 SQIVND (reference sequence). The CDR3 sequence is CASWDRESYGYTF. The CDR3 nucleotides are TGTGCCAGTTGGGACAGGGAGAGTTATGGCTACACCTTC.

Only a few counts were recorded for this clone. The rearrangement links TRBV7-2 to TRBJ2-7; possibly TRBD1 for D (6 bases). CDR3 length: 15 residues. Trimming took off 5 bases at V and 3 bases at J, with 17 bases between the two ends. The germline V gene has CDR1 SGHTA and CDR2 FQGNSA. As DNA, the CDR3 is TGTGCCAGCAGCCCCGGGTCAGGGGTGGACTACGAGCAGTACTTC. It yields the protein CASSPGSGVDYEQYF.

This chain links TRBV29-1 with TRBJ1-2; possible D gene TRBD1, 6 bases. Germline CDR1 and CDR2: SQVTM and ANQGSEA. The CDR3 is made up of 13 amino acids. Between the trimmed V and J ends, which lost 7 bases and 1 base, there was a span of 13 bases. This CDR3 reads CSAPRQDNYGYTF. For the CDR3, the DNA is TGCAGCGCTCCCAGACAGGATAACTATGGCTACACCTTC.

J is TRBJ1-5 and V is TRBV6-6, with 8 bases matching TRBD1. The CDR3 spans 12 residues. The germline V gene has CDR1 MNHNY and CDR2 SVGAGI (reference sequence). V shed 7 bases and J 5 bases; nucleotides not matched to a gene: 1. CDR3 amino acids: CASKQGDQPQHF. In nucleotides, the CDR3 is TGTGCCAGCAAACAGGGGGATCAGCCCCAGCATTTT.

The table lists this clone with a few counts. CDR3 sequence: CSANRNTEAFF. The CDR3, as DNA: TGCAGCGCGAACAGGAACACTGAAGCTTTCTTT. The chain carries TRBV29-1 and TRBJ1-1; D ambiguous. Between the trimmed V and J ends, which lost 7 bases and 1 base, there was a span of 7 bases. This CDR3 has 11 amino acids. From germline, CDR1 is SQVTM and CDR2 ANQGSEA.

This chain joins TRBV9 and TRBJ1-2; TRBD1 matches at 8 bases. Per germline, CDR1 SGDLS and CDR2 YYNGEE. V dropped 1 base and J dropped 6; count of bases not matched to a gene: 8. The CDR3 sequence is 15 residues long. The CDR3: CASSVTQGAWDGYTF. The CDR3 region has the DNA TGTGCCAGCAGCGTAACGCAGGGGGCTTGGGATGGCTACACCTTC.

The sample holds a few counts of this clone. The V call is TRBV5-4, the J call TRBJ2-2; no clear D. Per germline, CDR1 SGHNT and CDR2 YYREEE (reference sequence). Deletions cut 2 bases from V and 4 bases from J, with 12 bases between. The CDR3 loop spans 15 amino acids. CDR3 nucleotides: TGTGCCAGCAGCTTCGATCCCCTCAGCACCGGGGAGCTGTTTTTT. Amino acid sequence: CASSFDPLSTGELFF.

This CDR3 reads CASSLGGQRYEQYF. CDR3 sequence (DNA): TGTGCCAGCAGCCTTGGGGGACAACGATACGAGCAGTACTTC. The chain joins TRBV7-9 to TRBJ2-7; possibly TRBD1 for D (6 bases). In germline, CDR1 is SEHNR, CDR2 FQNEAQ (reference sequence). This CDR3 has 14 amino acids. V was cut by 5 bases and J by 4 bases, with 15 bases left in between.

J is TRBJ1-1 and V is TRBV27; D unresolved. Per the germline V gene, CDR1 is MNHEY and CDR2 is SMNVEV (reference sequence). V was shortened by 7 bases and J by 4 bases, with 13 bases between the two germline ends. This CDR3 has 13 residues. The DNA of the CDR3 is TGTGCCAGCACCCCCCTCGTCGGCACTGAAGCTTTCTTT. Residues: CASTPLVGTEAFF.

This clone was detected a few times. The rearrangement links TRBV2 to TRBJ2-1; 8 bases agree with TRBD2. V shed 6 bases, J shed 0 bases, and the junction held 4 bases outside the gene matches. CDR1 and CDR2 from the germline V gene are SNHLY and FYNNEI. The CDR3 runs 15 residues. CDR3 in DNA: TGTGCCAGCAGACCCGGGACTAGCTCCTACAATGAGCAGTTCTTC. Its protein product is CASRPGTSSYNEQFF.

The genes are TRBV4-3 and TRBJ1-5, with TRBD1 as a possible D gene (6 bases). This CDR3 has 16 residues. The V end was cut by 1 base, the J end by 1 base, with 11 bases between. Germline V lookup: CDR1 LGHNA, CDR2 YSLEER. The CDR3 nucleotides are TGCGCCAGCAGCCAAGTCGGGGGGGGCAGCAATCAGCCCCAGCATTTT. Translating it yields CASSQVGGGSNQPQHF.

The V call is TRBV7-3, the J call TRBJ2-1; D is uncertain. Trimming left V 5 bases short and J 1 base short, with 6 bases between. Looked up from germline, CDR1 is SGHTA and CDR2 is FQGTGA. This CDR3 contains 13 residues. The CDR3 coding sequence is TGTGCCAGCAGCCTCAGGTCCTACAATGAGCAGTTCTTC. Translation gives CASSLRSYNEQFF. Based on the CDR3 plus reference TRBV7-3 and TRBJ2-1, the full variable domain is GAGVSQTPSNKVTEKGKYVELRCDPISGHTALYWYRQSLGQGPEFLIYFQGTGAADDSGLPNDRFFAVRPEGSVSTLKIQRTERGDSAVYLCASSLRSYNEQFFGPGTRLTVL.

This clone was counted a few times. J is TRBJ1-2 and V is TRBV4-3, with D maybe TRBD1 (6 bases). This CDR3 spans 14 amino acids. V was pared by 0 bases and J by 8 bases, with 13 bases between. The germline V gene has CDR1 LGHNA and CDR2 YSLEER. CDR3 region: CASSQDNGQGGYTF. The CDR3 bases are TGCGCCAGCAGCCAAGATAACGGTCAGGGGGGCTACACCTTC.

The table lists this clone with a few counts. The rearrangement uses TRBV18 and TRBJ2-3; D uncertain. V was shortened by 2 bases and J by 3 bases, with 9 bases between the two germline ends. In germline, CDR1 is KGHSH, CDR2 LQKENI. The CDR3 runs to 14 residues. The CDR3 region has the DNA TGTGCCAGCTCACCAAGTCGGTCTACAGATACGCAGTATTTT. Translating gives CASSPSRSTDTQYF.

This clone turned up a few times. The chain joins TRBV19 to TRBJ1-1; 7 bases line up with TRBD1. V dropped 10 bases and J dropped 3; count of bases not matched to a gene: 11. CDR1 is LNHDA, CDR2 SQIVND, per germline (reference sequence). This CDR3 region has 14 residues. The CDR3 loop reads CATSALDRDTEAFF. In DNA, the CDR3 is TGTGCCACCTCCGCACTTGACAGGGACACTGAAGCTTTCTTT.